This T cell receptor (beta chain) comes out of a study of cytomegalovirus exposure and HLA in healthy donors. This CDR3 contains 14 residues. CDR1 and CDR2 from the germline V gene are SGHRS and YFSETQ. Trimming at V came to 3 bases and at J to 5 bases, leaving 7 bases not matched to a gene. It was with 60 Vbeta and 13 Jbeta primers that the PCR ran. Profiled with immunoSEQ multiplex PCR; TCRdb holds only in-frame clones, not every one. The table includes roughly 140,000 clones, 60% to 80% detected once. Input material: PBMCs. The receptor was isolated from a woman aged 35 to 49 in good health and CMV-seropositive. This sequence joins TRBV5-1 and TRBJ2-5; TRBD2 matches at 7 bases. CDR3 DNA: TGCGCCAGCAGCTCCCAAGCGGGGAGGGAGACCCAGTACTTC. It yields the protein CASSSQAGRETQYF.